This T cell receptor (beta chain) was identified during a study of cytomegalovirus exposure and HLA in healthy donors. As to this clone: Antigen specificity is unknown.

This CDR3 has 13 amino acids. Losses at the gene ends were 7 bases for V and 6 bases for J; bases not matched to a gene: 10. Germline lookup yields CDR1 SQVTM and CDR2 ANQGSEA. Study observations and caveats: A classifier reportedly called cytomegalovirus status with high sensitivity and specificity. Clusters of TCRs from the first cohort tended to co-occur in the approximately 120 validation repertoires (as a later analysis found). Among the CMV-associated chains, three were confirmed in vitro as specific for CMV antigens.

Using immunoSEQ multiplex PCR, the repertoire was profiled, and TCRdb retains in-frame clones only, with some absent. The sample lists roughly 73,000 clones, 85% to 95% occurring once. This TCR was recovered from a man between 18 and 29 years old in good health and CMV-seronegative. This chain uses TRBV29-1 with TRBJ1-2, with TRBD1 matching 8 bases. The sequenced sample consisted of PBMCs. DNA for the CDR3: TGCAGCGCAAACAGGGGGACGGGGAATGGCTACACCTTC. Translating it yields CSANRGTGNGYTF.